This entry lists 20 T cell receptor beta chains sequenced from one sample in a study of response to subunit inactivated influenza vaccine. TCRdb independently ran MiXCR on the RT-PCR reads; one entry per CDR3 protein. The repertoire holds 280,000 or so distinct CDR3 sequences, with 21% as singletons. Sequenced here: PBMCs from blood, sampled 21 months after vaccination. Receptors were obtained from a man aged 50-75 years who received an inactivated influenza vaccine.

This clonotype was picked up a small number of times. At one boundary the junction diverges from the germline segment, which might be a read error. The chain is built from TRBV29-1 and TRBJ2-1; TRBD2 agrees at 8 bases. CDR1 is SQVTM and CDR2 is ANQGSEA in the germline V gene. The CDR3 sequence is 11 residues long. The CDR3 DNA sequence: TGCAGCGTCTTCCAGAGCGGGGGATTTTACTTC. Translated, it gives CSVFQSGGFYF.

This clonotype was seen a few times. CDR3 amino acids: CSAREEGSGNIQYF. The CDR3, as DNA: TGCAGTGCTAGAGAGGAGGGGTCGGGGAACATTCAGTACTTC. The V and J genes are TRBV20-1 and TRBJ2-4, with a tentative D call TRBD2 (6 bases). CDR3 length: 14 amino acids. The germline V and J ends were trimmed by 0 bases and 7 bases, with 13 bases remaining between them. The germline CDR1 and CDR2 sequences are DFQATT and SNEGSKA (reference sequence).

The sample holds a few counts of this clonotype. The chain combines TRBV6-5 with TRBJ1-1; D unresolved. This CDR3 contains 13 residues. Germline V lookup: CDR1 MNHEY, CDR2 SVGAGI. Trimming took off 2 bases at V and 5 bases at J, with 9 bases between the two ends. Here the CDR3 reads CASSYETGTEAFF. The CDR3 DNA reads TGTGCCAGCAGTTACGAGACCGGGACTGAAGCTTTCTTT.

The chain has TRBV9 and TRBJ2-2, with 10 bases identical to TRBD2. J was trimmed by 5 bases and V by 2 bases; bases with no gene match: 6. CDR1 is SGDLS, CDR2 YYNGEE, per germline. The CDR3 is 16 residues long. The CDR3 region is CASSVSGLASTGELFF. As DNA, the CDR3 is TGTGCCAGCAGCGTGTCGGGACTAGCGTCTACCGGGGAGCTGTTTTTT.

V usage is TRBV20-1 and J usage is TRBJ1-2; D not resolved. The CDR3 contains 13 residues. CDR1 and CDR2 from the germline V gene are DFQATT and SNEGSKA (reference sequence). Trimming took off 6 bases at V and 0 bases at J, with 11 bases between the two ends. The CDR3 loop reads CSAISGTNYGYTF. The DNA of the CDR3 is TGCAGTGCCATCTCCGGGACTAACTATGGCTACACCTTC.

The CDR3 reads CASRPGRMSNQPQHF. The CDR3 bases are TGTGCCAGCAGACCCGGAAGAATGAGCAATCAGCCCCAGCATTTT. The V and J genes are TRBV6-1 and TRBJ1-5; no clear D. Trimming left V 6 bases short and J 1 base short, with 13 bases between. Per the germline V gene, CDR1 is MNHNS and CDR2 is SASEGT. CDR3 length: 15 amino acids.

There are a few counts of this clonotype. This chain uses TRBV9 with TRBJ2-3, with TRBD2 as a possible D gene (5 bases). CDR1 and CDR2 from the germline V gene are SGDLS and YYNGEE. Trimming took off 3 bases at V and 2 bases at J, with 13 bases between the two ends. The CDR3 is 15 amino acids. The chain's CDR3 is CASSGELGLTDTQYF. The CDR3 DNA sequence: TGTGCCAGCAGCGGCGAACTAGGTCTCACAGATACGCAGTATTTT.

The chain employs TRBV2 and TRBJ1-1, with D perhaps TRBD1 (6 bases). This CDR3 spans 13 amino acids. V was trimmed by 8 bases and J by 6 bases, leaving 16 bases between them. Germline V gives CDR1 SNHLY, CDR2 FYNNEI. The DNA of the CDR3 is TGTGCCAGCGCTTGGGGGCCCAGGGCTGAAGCTTTCTTT. This encodes CASAWGPRAEAFF.

This clonotype was seen only a few times. The chain couples TRBV29-1 to TRBJ2-1; 11 bases line up with TRBD2. This CDR3 has 15 residues. Looked up from germline, CDR1 is SQVTM and CDR2 is ANQGSEA. The J segment lost 4 bases and the V segment lost 1 base, leaving 3 bases of the junction unmatched. This CDR3 is CSVEGGLADYNEQFF. DNA of the CDR3: TGCAGCGTTGAAGGGGGACTAGCGGATTACAATGAGCAGTTCTTC.

The chain combines TRBV3-1 with TRBJ1-2; 9 bases agree with TRBD1. V was pared by 6 bases and J by 4 bases, with 9 bases of the junction left unmatched. CDR3 length: 15 residues. CDR1 and CDR2 (germline): LGHDT, YNNKEL (reference sequence). The DNA of the CDR3 is TGTGCCAGCAGTCACACAGGGGGCGTTCGCTATGGCTACACCTTC. It translates to CASSHTGGVRYGYTF.

A single count supports this clonotype. The germline gene is not matched at one end of the junction; a read error may be the cause. The rearrangement links TRBV7-2 to TRBJ1-3, with TRBD1 matching 7 bases. The CDR3 extends over 19 amino acids. Germline V CDR1 and CDR2: SGHTA, FQGNSA. CDR3: CASSFARHRQGFSGNNIYF. CDR3 DNA sequence: TGTGCCAGCAGCTTCGCACGACATCGACAGGGTTTCTCTGGAAACAACATATATTTT.

This clonotype was detected ten times or more. The chain links TRBV14 to TRBJ1-6, with no clear D. Trimming pared 0 bases from V and 6 bases from J, leaving 9 bases between. Germline V lookup: CDR1 SGHDN, CDR2 FVKESK. The CDR3 covers 15 residues. CDR3 amino acids: CASSQDGARNSPLHF. Here the CDR3 DNA reads TGTGCCAGCAGCCAAGATGGTGCTCGTAATTCACCCCTCCACTTT.

This clonotype was observed a handful of times. This chain joins TRBV5-1 and TRBJ1-4; D not resolved. From germline, CDR1 is SGHRS and CDR2 YFSETQ. V dropped 4 bases and J dropped 0 bases, with 10 bases sitting between them. The CDR3 sequence is 15 residues long. The CDR3 nucleotides are TGCGCCAGCAGCCCGGACCGAGCAACTAATGAAAAACTGTTTTTT. Translated, it gives CASSPDRATNEKLFF.

This clonotype was seen a handful of times. The chain uses TRBV24-1 and TRBJ2-3; no reliable D call. CDR1 is KGHDR and CDR2 is SFDVKD in the germline V gene. Trimming took off 2 bases at V and 2 bases at J, with 1 base between the two ends. The length of the CDR3 is 12 residues. The CDR3 DNA reads as TGTGCCACCAGTGATTACACAGATACGCAGTATTTT. This encodes CATSDYTDTQYF.

The chain carries TRBV11-1 and TRBJ2-1, with no clear D. V lost 5 bases and J lost 6, with 11 bases in between. This CDR3 spans 13 amino acids. The germline gives CDR1 SGHAT, CDR2 FQDESV (reference sequence). The CDR3 is CASSIGSVNEQFF. The CDR3 DNA reads TGTGCCAGCAGCATCGGGTCCGTCAATGAGCAGTTCTTC.

J is TRBJ2-3 and V is TRBV4-1; the D gene could be TRBD1 or TRBD2 (5 bases each). The V end was cut by 6 bases, the J end by 1 base, with 14 bases between. The CDR3 sequence is 15 residues long. Germline loops: CDR1 MGHRA, CDR2 YSYEKL. CDR3 protein: CASSQGRPGTDTQYF. In DNA form, the CDR3 reads TGCGCCAGCAGTCAGGGACGGCCCGGCACAGATACGCAGTATTTT.

This rearrangement joins TRBV28 to TRBJ2-1; D is ambiguous. Looked up from germline, CDR1 is MDHEN and CDR2 is SYDVKM. Between the trimmed V and J ends, which lost 1 base and 5 bases, there was a span of 12 bases. The CDR3 is 15 residues long. The CDR3 spells CASSLYRGSHNEQFF. The DNA for the CDR3 is TGTGCCAGCAGTTTATATCGCGGATCGCACAATGAGCAGTTCTTC.

The chain combines TRBV11-3 with TRBJ2-2, with 12 bases matching TRBD2. V was clipped by 4 bases and J by 1 base; unmatched bases: 4. The CDR3 covers 17 residues. Germline loops: CDR1 SGHNT, CDR2 YENEEA. CDR3: CASSWTSGAQNTGELFF. The DNA for the CDR3 is TGTGCCAGCAGCTGGACTAGCGGGGCCCAGAACACCGGGGAGCTGTTTTTT.

Ten or more counts support this clonotype. The chain joins TRBV21-1 to TRBJ1-5; TRBD1, the table's D call, was not compared with the DNA. TRBV21-1 is described as a pseudogene. This CDR3 is built from 16 residues. CDR3 amino acids: CASSLDSHYSNQPQHF. The CDR3 bases are TGTGCCAGCAGCTTAGACAGCCATTATAGCAATCAGCCCCAGCATTTT.

This clonotype was seen a handful of times. The chain has TRBV5-1 and TRBJ2-1, with no clear D. The germline CDR1 and CDR2 sequences are SGHRS and YFSETQ. This CDR3 has 12 residues. V lost 0 bases and J lost 9, with 7 bases in between. Here the CDR3 reads CASSLGQTEQFF. Here the CDR3 DNA reads TGCGCCAGCAGCTTGGGGCAGACTGAGCAGTTCTTC.